This T cell receptor beta chain comes out of a study of T cells after yellow fever vaccination. This clonotype appeared many times. One entry per CDR3 protein results from TCRdb running MiXCR on the 5' RACE reads. Of some 120,000 distinct CDR3 sequences listed, around 15% are singletons. This CDR3 has 16 amino acids. The trim removed 4 bases at V and 1 base at J, leaving 3 bases unmatched. Germline V gives CDR1 LGHNA, CDR2 YNFKEQ. V and J are TRBV4-2 and TRBJ2-2; 10 nucleotides align to TRBD2. The TCR originated in a man younger than 35 who received the YFV17D yellow fever vaccine. Specimen: CD8+ T cells sorted from PBMCs, collected 5 days after the yellow fever booster vaccination. DNA of the CDR3: TGTGCCAGCAGCCCCCGACTAGCGGGGAACACCGGGGAGCTGTTTTTT. Translating it yields CASSPRLAGNTGELFF.